The 22 T cell receptor beta chains below were found in one sample sequenced in a study of vaccination effects on CD4 cells after COVID-19. For these receptors, no antigen is known. Culture lasted about ten days before CD4+ T cell isolation. The method was immunoSEQ multiplex PCR; TCRdb's version includes in-frame clones alone and lacks a portion of them. Of fewer than 40,000 clones in the sample, around 63% were seen once. Sample: CD4+ T cells from PBMCs cultured without peptide, taken before COVID-19 vaccination. These TCRs come from a human donor who received a COVID-19 vaccine.

This clone has more than one count but fewer than ten. CDR3 bases: TGTGCCAGCAGCCTTGAAAACAAGCGGTGCTACACCTTC. Translated: CASSLENKRCYTF. This sequence joins TRBV3-1 (or the pseudogene TRBV3-2) and TRBJ1-2; D gene uncertain. Germline CDR1 and CDR2: LGHDT and YNNKEL (reference sequence). V gave up 4 bases and J gave up 9 bases, with 15 bases separating them. The CDR3 has 13 residues.

The table lists this clone with a few counts. The CDR3: CASSTPGHSTYEQYF. Here the CDR3 DNA reads TGTGCCAGTAGTACTCCGGGACACTCAACCTACGAGCAGTACTTC. The chain employs TRBV19 and TRBJ2-7, with D perhaps TRBD1 (6 bases). The CDR3 consists of 15 residues. V lost 4 bases and J 2 bases, leaving 15 bases between the germline ends. Per the germline V gene, CDR1 is LNHDA and CDR2 is SQIVND (reference sequence).

The chain carries TRBV5-4 and TRBJ1-4; perhaps TRBD1 as D (6 bases). Trimming shortened V by 4 bases and J by 6 bases, and 16 bases separated the two germline ends. CDR1 is SGHNT, CDR2 YYREEE, per germline (reference sequence). The CDR3 is made up of 15 amino acids. This CDR3 is CASSTMTGVHEKLFF. The CDR3 bases are TGTGCCAGCAGCACCATGACAGGTGTACATGAAAAACTGTTTTTT.

CDR3 DNA: TGTGCCAGCAGCGTAGGGGAGGGGACCCAGTACTTC. Protein: CASSVGEGTQYF. V usage is TRBV9 and J usage is TRBJ2-5; TRBD2 matches at 7 bases. The junction had 0 bases not matched to a gene; V was cut back by 0 bases and J by 7 bases. Per germline, CDR1 SGDLS and CDR2 YYNGEE. The CDR3 runs 12 residues.

The V call is TRBV4-2, the J call TRBJ2-5; 9 nucleotides line up with TRBD2. Unmatched junction bases numbered 4, after V lost 1 base and J lost 1 base. Germline V lookup: CDR1 LGHNA, CDR2 YNFKEQ. This CDR3 contains 16 residues. The CDR3, as DNA: TGTGCCAGCAGCCAAGGGGCTAGCGGGGCCCAAGAGACCCAGTACTTC. As protein: CASSQGASGAQETQYF.

This clone was seen a few times. The chain has TRBV2 and TRBJ2-5; the match to TRBD2 covers 10 bases. There are 14 residues in the CDR3. Germline values: CDR1 SNHLY, CDR2 FYNNEI. V gave up 9 bases and J gave up 4 bases; unmatched junction bases: 8. Here the CDR3 reads CARGATSGSETQYF. Written as DNA, the CDR3 is TGTGCCAGAGGGGCGACTAGCGGGTCAGAGACCCAGTACTTC. Drawing the rest from reference TRBV2 and TRBJ2-5, the complete variable domain is EPEVTQTPSHQVTQMGQEVILRCVPISNHLYFYWYRQILGQKVEFLVSFYNNEISEKSEIFDDQFSVERPDGSNFTLKIRSTKLEDSAMYFCARGATSGSETQYFGPGTRLLVL.

A few counts support this clone. This sequence joins TRBV5-4 and TRBJ1-2; D is uncertain. Trimming removed 2 bases from V and 0 bases from J, with 5 bases in between. Germline V gene lookup returns CDR1 SGHNT and CDR2 YYREEE (reference sequence). The CDR3 contains 13 residues. Written as DNA, the CDR3 is TGTGCCAGCAGCTTCCTCTCTAACTATGGCTACACCTTC. Amino acids: CASSFLSNYGYTF.

The CDR3 loop is CASSSAGNYGYTF. The CDR3 DNA is TGTGCCAGCAGTTCGGCAGGGAACTATGGCTACACCTTC. This chain uses TRBV6-5 with TRBJ1-2; a possible D gene is TRBD1 (5 bases). Germline V gene lookup returns CDR1 MNHEY and CDR2 SVGAGI. The CDR3 is 13 amino acids. Trimming pared 4 bases from V and 2 bases from J, leaving 8 bases between.

The chain links TRBV6-5 to TRBJ1-2; 9 bases align to TRBD1. Per germline, CDR1 MNHEY and CDR2 SVGAGI. The CDR3 consists of 14 residues. V shed 6 bases and J 7 bases; nucleotides not matched to a gene: 9. CDR3 nucleotides: TGTGCCAGCAGAGTCGGGACAGGGTCTCGTGGCTACACCTTC. Protein sequence: CASRVGTGSRGYTF.

This clone has more than one count but fewer than ten. The chain combines TRBV27 with TRBJ1-3; 7 positions match TRBD1. The CDR3 consists of 14 residues. Germline assignment: CDR1 MNHEY and CDR2 SMNVEV (reference sequence). J gave up 1 base and V 8 bases, and 5 bases lay outside the gene matches. In DNA form, the CDR3 reads TGTGCCAGCGGGGTGACAGGGTCTGGAAACACCATATATTTT. This codes for CASGVTGSGNTIYF.

This clone was counted once. V and J are TRBV2 and TRBJ2-7; 8 bases line up with TRBD1. Germline V CDR1 and CDR2: SNHLY, FYNNEI. Trimming cost V 8 bases and J 0 bases; bases outside gene matches: 6. This CDR3 spans 14 amino acids. Written as DNA, the CDR3 is TGTGCCAGCGGTCGGACAGGGTTCTCCTACGAGCAGTACTTC. Translating gives CASGRTGFSYEQYF.

This clone was observed a few times. This rearrangement joins TRBV5-1 to TRBJ2-7; D might be TRBD1 (5 bases). The ends were cut back, 4 bases at V and 3 bases at J, with 14 bases in the middle. Germline CDR1 is SGHRS and CDR2 is YFSETQ. This CDR3 has 14 amino acids. CDR3 in DNA: TGCGCCAGCAGCCTCACACTACAGGACTACGAGCAGTACTTC. Its protein product is CASSLTLQDYEQYF.

The chain is built from TRBV29-1 and TRBJ1-3; D call uncertain. The ends were cut back, 4 bases at V and 1 base at J, with 5 bases in the middle. CDR3 length: 12 amino acids. Germline CDR1 and CDR2: SQVTM and ANQGSEA. The CDR3 DNA reads as TGCAGCGTTGGGCAGTCTGGAAACACCATATATTTT. It encodes CSVGQSGNTIYF.

J is TRBJ2-7 and V is TRBV18; D possibly corresponds to TRBD2 (5 bases). The CDR3 length is 13 residues. Trimming took off 3 bases at V and 5 bases at J, with 11 bases between the two ends. Germline V gene sequence: CDR1 KGHSH, CDR2 LQKENI. The CDR3 spells CASSPLTRDEQYF. In DNA, the CDR3 is TGTGCCAGCTCACCGCTTACTAGGGACGAGCAGTACTTC.

The chain has TRBV10-1 and TRBJ2-7; 9 bases line up with TRBD1. The CDR3 sequence is 15 residues long. Looked up from germline, CDR1 is WNHNN and CDR2 is SYGVQD (reference sequence). V was clipped by 5 bases and J by 9 bases; unmatched bases: 14. CDR3 DNA sequence: TGCGCCAGCAGTAGGACGGGGACAGGGACGTCTGGGCAGTACTTC. It is translated as CASSRTGTGTSGQYF.

V gene TRBV25-1 combines with J gene TRBJ1-2; D is unresolved. Germline V gene sequence: CDR1 MGHDK, CDR2 SYGVNS. With 4 bases removed from V and 8 bases from J, the gap between germline ends came to 14 bases. This CDR3 comprises 13 residues. CDR3 sequence (DNA): TGTGCCAGCAGTGCCGACGGTCTAGGCGGCTACACCTTC. It is translated as CASSADGLGGYTF.

V gene TRBV3-1 (or the pseudogene TRBV3-2) combines with J gene TRBJ1-3, with D hard to call. The CDR3 extends over 15 amino acids. V lost 7 bases to trimming and J lost 3 bases, with 16 bases between them. CDR1 and CDR2 (germline): LGHDT, YNNKEL (reference sequence). The CDR3 protein is CASTRGGFRGNTIYF. CDR3 sequence (DNA): TGTGCCAGCACCCGGGGAGGGTTCCGTGGAAACACCATATATTTT.

The sample holds one count of this clone. V gene TRBV6-5 combines with J gene TRBJ1-5; TRBD1 matches at 8 bases. V trimming: 6 bases; J trimming: 5 bases; junction bases outside the gene matches: 9. Germline CDR1 reads MNHEY; CDR2 reads SVGAGI. CDR3 length equals 15 residues. DNA of the CDR3: TGTGCCAGCAGCGCCTTTGGACAGGGCTATCAGCCCCAGCATTTT. This sequence encodes CASSAFGQGYQPQHF.

The chain has TRBV14 and TRBJ1-2; D gene unclear. Germline V gives CDR1 SGHDN, CDR2 FVKESK. Trimming shortened V by 0 bases and J by 4 bases, and 6 bases separated the two germline ends. CDR3 length: 13 residues. CDR3 amino acids: CASSQEEGYGYTF. Written as DNA, the CDR3 is TGTGCCAGCAGCCAAGAGGAGGGCTATGGCTACACCTTC.

This clone was counted only a few times. The rearrangement joins TRBV5-4 to TRBJ2-1; 11 bases match TRBD2. Germline lookup yields CDR1 SGHNT and CDR2 YYREEE (reference sequence). J lost 8 bases, V lost 4 bases, and 11 bases had no gene match. The CDR3 covers 16 residues. DNA of the CDR3: TGTGCCAGCAGCCCTAGACTAGCGGGGAGTAGCGATGAGCAGTTCTTC. Translated, it gives CASSPRLAGSSDEQFF.

The rearrangement joins TRBV14 to TRBJ2-1, with 8 bases fitting TRBD1. This CDR3 is 14 amino acids long. The trim removed 4 bases at V and 8 bases at J, leaving 7 bases unmatched. Germline-derived CDR1 and CDR2 are SGHDN and FVKESK. CDR3 in amino acids: CASSPLSGGDEQFF. The CDR3 DNA reads as TGTGCCAGCAGCCCGCTATCAGGGGGCGATGAGCAGTTCTTC.

The genes are TRBV10-3 and TRBJ2-1; 7 nucleotides line up with TRBD2. After removal of 0 bases from V and 4 bases from J, the junction contained 6 bases not matched to a gene. The CDR3 runs to 16 residues. CDR1 is ENHRY, CDR2 SYGVKD, per germline. The CDR3 spells CAISESLAELYNEQFF. DNA for the CDR3: TGTGCCATCAGTGAGTCCCTAGCGGAGTTGTACAATGAGCAGTTCTTC.